This T cell receptor (beta chain) was retrieved from a study of chemoradiotherapy in HPV16-positive cancers. Here immunoSEQ multiplex PCR was the method, and the copy in TCRdb shows in-frame clones only, minus some. This table has around 12,000 clones, 89% appearing once. Trimming left V 10 bases short and J 3 bases short, with 15 bases between. Germline CDR1 and CDR2: ENHRY and SYGVKD. CDR3 length: 13 amino acids. Findings of the study overall: Candidate HPV-specific clones and E7-related TCR motifs grew in tumor during treatment. Only a couple of HPV16-positive patients supplied the functional HPV-specificity definition.

With regard to this clone: What it recognizes is unknown.

Repertoires were sampled repeatedly during chemoradiotherapy. The rearrangement uses TRBV10-3 and TRBJ1-1, with D perhaps matching TRBD1 (5 bases). This material consisted of blood, taken from a patient who underwent chemoradiotherapy. The receptor was derived from a human donor with HPV-associated anogenital cancer. This CDR3 is CATSTGPHTEAFF. CDR3 nucleotides: TGTGCCACGTCCACGGGACCCCACACTGAAGCTTTCTTT.